Following are 25 T cell receptor beta chains from one sample sequenced in a study of T cells in tuberculosis. Profiled with immunoSEQ multiplex PCR; TCRdb holds only in-frame clones, not every one. The sample has about 25,000 clones, around 94% seen once; the top ten hold roughly a sixth. Sequencing was performed on PBMCs. The receptors here all came from a donor aged 10 to 29 with latent tuberculosis or without tuberculosis infection. Some clones in this sample may be carry-over from other donors' samples.

This clone was observed a single time. The J gene is TRBJ1-2, the V gene TRBV27; a weak D match, TRBD1 (5 bases). Trimming removed 2 bases at V and 7 bases at J, with 14 bases between. Per the germline V gene, CDR1 is MNHEY and CDR2 is SMNVEV (reference sequence). The CDR3 extends over 14 amino acids. For the CDR3, the DNA is TGTGCCAGCAGTTTAAGGGGTCCCGGCGGTGGCTACACCTTC. Residues: CASSLRGPGGGYTF.

This rearrangement joins TRBV27 to TRBJ2-7; TRBD2 might be the D (6 bases). From germline, CDR1 is MNHEY and CDR2 SMNVEV (reference sequence). This CDR3 region has 14 residues. The V end was cut by 3 bases, the J end by 3 bases, with 12 bases between. CDR3 residues: CASSLQGGVYEQYF. CDR3 sequence (DNA): TGTGCCAGCAGTTTGCAGGGAGGCGTCTACGAGCAGTACTTC.

This clone was seen only once. This rearrangement joins TRBV6-4 to TRBJ1-3; perhaps TRBD1 as D (6 bases). The V gene's germline CDR1 is MRHNA and CDR2 SNTAGT. The CDR3 runs to 14 residues. Trimming took off 5 bases at V and 0 bases at J, with 8 bases between the two ends. CDR3 sequence reads: CASSPGDSGNTIYF. DNA for the CDR3: TGTGCCAGCAGTCCAGGGGACTCTGGAAACACCATATATTTT.

The chain links TRBV25-1 to TRBJ2-6; tentatively, D is TRBD1 (6 bases). Germline assignment: CDR1 MGHDK and CDR2 SYGVNS. Trimming stripped 5 bases from V and 0 bases from J, with 14 bases between. The CDR3 loop spans 17 amino acids. The CDR3 DNA reads as TGTGCCAGCAGTCAGGGGTCTATTGGCTCTGGGGCCAACGTCCTGACTTTC. Protein sequence: CASSQGSIGSGANVLTF.

In its sample, this clone is medium-sized (0.01 to 0.1%). The V gene is TRBV6-6, the J gene TRBJ1-3; D ambiguous. The CDR3 is 14 residues long. Trimming took off 10 bases at V and 0 bases at J, with 13 bases between the two ends. Germline-derived CDR1 and CDR2 are MNHNY and SVGAGI (reference sequence). CDR3 protein: CATYYGVSGNTIYF. The CDR3, as DNA: TGTGCCACCTACTACGGGGTCTCTGGAAACACCATATATTTT.

This rearrangement joins TRBV5-1 to TRBJ2-7, with TRBD1 as a possible D gene (5 bases). The V end was cut by 1 base, the J end by 0 bases, with 14 bases between. Germline V lookup: CDR1 SGHRS, CDR2 YFSETQ. This CDR3 has 16 amino acids. CDR3 protein: CASSLLKGPPSYEQYF. For the CDR3, the DNA is TGCGCCAGCAGCTTGCTCAAGGGGCCACCCTCCTACGAGCAGTACTTC. The variable domain in full, completed from reference TRBV5-1 and TRBJ2-7, reads KAGVTQTPRYLIKTRGQQVTLSCSPISGHRSVSWYQQTPGQGLQFLFEYFSETQRNKGNFPGRFSGRQFSNSRSEMNVSTLELGDSALYLCASSLLKGPPSYEQYFGPGTRLTVT.

Written as DNA, the CDR3 is TGTGCCAGCAGCTTAGAGTCACAAGTGAGGGCCGGGGAGCTGTTTTTT. Amino acid sequence: CASSLESQVRAGELFF. This rearrangement joins TRBV7-9 to TRBJ2-2; TRBD2 might be the D (5 bases). CDR1 SEHNR and CDR2 FQNEAQ come from the germline V gene (reference sequence). V lost 1 base and J lost 6, with 15 bases in between. The CDR3 sequence is 16 residues long.

This clone was seen only once. The chain employs TRBV9 and TRBJ1-2, with TRBD1 identical over 8 bases. Per germline, CDR1 SGDLS and CDR2 YYNGEE. This CDR3 has 16 amino acids. The V and J ends lost 3 bases and 5 bases, in that order; junction bases with no gene match: 12. The chain's CDR3 is CASSAVQGAPGYGYTF. The DNA of the CDR3 is TGTGCCAGCAGCGCCGTCCAGGGGGCGCCGGGATATGGCTACACCTTC. Drawing the rest from reference TRBV9 and TRBJ1-2, the complete variable domain is DSGVTQTPKHLITATGQRVTLRCSPRSGDLSVYWYQQSLDQGLQFLIQYYNGEERAKGNILERFSAQQFPDLHSELNLSSLELGDSALYFCASSAVQGAPGYGYTFGSGTRLTVV.

The chain joins TRBV6-4 to TRBJ1-3, with TRBD1 as a possible D gene (5 bases). The CDR3 is 13 amino acids. Germline CDR1 reads MRHNA; CDR2 reads SNTAGT. V shed 5 bases and J shed 4 bases, with 9 bases lying between them. The CDR3 sequence: CASSNDRGNTIYF. The CDR3 DNA reads TGTGCCAGCAGTAATGACAGAGGAAACACCATATATTTT.

The chain is built from TRBV7-2 and TRBJ1-6, with D perhaps TRBD1 (5 bases). Trimming pared 3 bases from V and 2 bases from J, leaving 8 bases between. From germline, CDR1 is SGHTA and CDR2 FQGNSA. This CDR3 is built from 15 residues. The CDR3 DNA is TGTGCCAGCAGCTTTGGGACTACCTATAATTCACCCCTCCACTTT. It is translated as CASSFGTTYNSPLHF. Using reference TRBV7-2 and TRBJ1-6 for the parts outside the CDR3, the full variable domain is GAGVSQSPSNKVTEKGKDVELRCDPISGHTALYWYRQSLGQGLEFLIYFQGNSAPDKSGLPSDRFSAERTGGSVSTLTIQRTQQEDSAVYLCASSFGTTYNSPLHFGNGTRLTVT.

The chain employs TRBV6-5 and TRBJ1-5, with D perhaps matching TRBD1 (6 bases). Germline assignment: CDR1 MNHEY and CDR2 SVGAGI. The CDR3 runs 15 residues. The V gene lost 6 bases and the J gene lost 5 bases, with 17 bases spanning the gap. This CDR3 is CASRMTGHPDQPQHF. The CDR3 DNA reads as TGTGCCAGCAGGATGACAGGCCACCCCGATCAGCCCCAGCATTTT.

This rearrangement joins TRBV19 to TRBJ2-2; 10 bases are shared with TRBD1. CDR1 is LNHDA, CDR2 SQIVND, per germline (reference sequence). CDR3 length: 14 residues. After removal of 9 bases from V and 6 bases from J, the junction contained 7 bases not matched to a gene. For the CDR3, the DNA is TGTGCCAGCCATACCGGGACAGGGGCCGGGGAGCTGTTTTTT. Translating it yields CASHTGTGAGELFF.

V is TRBV7-8 and J is TRBJ1-4; 9 bases are a match to TRBD1. CDR1 and CDR2 from the germline V gene are SGHVS and FQNEAQ. This CDR3 region has 15 residues. J was trimmed by 10 bases and V by 6 bases; bases with no gene match: 12. The CDR3 DNA follows: TGTGCCAGCAGTAACAGGGGGCAAGAGAGGGGAAAACTGTTTTTT. Protein product: CASSNRGQERGKLFF.

The CDR3 nucleotides are TGTGCCAGCAGCTTGGGGACAGGGGGTTCCAACGAGCAGTACTTC. This encodes CASSLGTGGSNEQYF. The chain employs TRBV5-6 and TRBJ2-7; 10 nucleotides agree with TRBD1. The V and J ends lost 0 bases and 5 bases, in that order; junction bases with no gene match: 5. This CDR3 spans 15 amino acids. Germline V CDR1 and CDR2: SGHDT, YYEEEE.

V usage is TRBV6-5 and J usage is TRBJ1-3, with D perhaps TRBD1 (6 bases). V dropped 2 bases and J dropped 5 bases, with 16 bases sitting between them. The CDR3 extends over 16 amino acids. Germline V gene sequence: CDR1 MNHEY, CDR2 SVGAGI. CDR3 nucleotide sequence: TGTGCCAGCAGTTACGGGGGCAGGGTCGGGAGAAACACCATATATTTT. It translates to CASSYGGRVGRNTIYF.

The chain links TRBV11-1 to TRBJ2-7; D perhaps matches TRBD1 (6 bases). Looked up from germline, CDR1 is SGHAT and CDR2 is FQDESV (reference sequence). V lost 5 bases to trimming and J lost 5 bases, with 16 bases between them. This CDR3 has 14 amino acids. Here the CDR3 DNA reads TGTGCCAGCAGCCCGCTCGGTTACAGGGACGAGCAGTACTTC. Amino acids: CASSPLGYRDEQYF. The full variable domain, its missing parts supplied by reference TRBV11-1 and TRBJ2-7, is EAEVAQSPRYKITEKSQAVAFWCDPISGHATLYWYRQILGQGPELLVQFQDESVVDDSQLPKDRFSAERLKGVDSTLKIQPAELGDSAMYLCASSPLGYRDEQYFGPGTRLTVT.

In DNA form, the CDR3 reads TGTGCCAGCAGCTTAGAGGGGAGCTCTGGAAACACCATATATTTT. Its translation: CASSLEGSSGNTIYF. The chain is built from TRBV11-2 and TRBJ1-3; D is uncertain. Trimming pared 0 bases from V and 0 bases from J, leaving 6 bases between. CDR1 is SGHAT, CDR2 FQNNGV, per germline. The CDR3 runs to 15 residues.

This clone was seen more than once but under ten times. The rearrangement uses TRBV13 and TRBJ2-3; the match to TRBD2 covers 8 bases. The CDR3 spans 20 residues. V trimming: 4 bases; J trimming: 2 bases; junction bases outside the gene matches: 20. Germline CDR1 is PRHDT and CDR2 is FYEKMQ (reference sequence). Here the CDR3 reads CASSSPAGALTLSLTDTQYF. CDR3 nucleotides: TGTGCCAGCAGCTCACCAGCGGGGGCCCTCACCCTTTCCCTCACAGATACGCAGTATTTT.

This chain uses TRBV21-1 with TRBJ2-1; the D call in the table, TRBD2, was not verified against the DNA. TRBV21-1 is noted as a pseudogene. The CDR3 is 16 residues long. CDR3 amino acids: CASSKELAAIYNEQFF. The CDR3 coding sequence is TGTGCCAGCAGCAAAGAGCTAGCTGCTATCTACAATGAGCAGTTCTTC.

The rearrangement joins TRBV18 to TRBJ2-5; TRBD2 aligns across 9 bases. Per the germline V gene, CDR1 is KGHSH and CDR2 is LQKENI. The CDR3 loop spans 14 amino acids. Trimming took 4 bases from V and 3 from J; bases not matched to a gene: 3. The CDR3 sequence: CASSHSSGEETQYF. CDR3 DNA: TGTGCCAGCTCACATTCTAGCGGGGAAGAGACCCAGTACTTC.

The rearrangement links TRBV2 to TRBJ2-7, with 7 bases identical to TRBD2. V lost 6 bases to trimming and J lost 2 bases; unmatched junction nucleotides: 1. The CDR3 sequence is 12 residues long. Germline V gene lookup returns CDR1 SNHLY and CDR2 FYNNEI. CDR3 DNA: TGTGCCAGCAGGGGAGGGGCCTACGAGCAGTACTTC. Protein: CASRGGAYEQYF.

J is TRBJ1-5 and V is TRBV30, with 9 bases identical to TRBD1. The V segment lost 0 bases and the J segment 4 bases; nucleotides outside the gene matches: 4. This CDR3 has 15 residues. Germline V CDR1 and CDR2: GTSNPN, SVGIG (reference sequence). Here the CDR3 reads CAWSVGTGRNQPQHF. CDR3 bases: TGTGCCTGGAGTGTAGGGACAGGGAGAAATCAGCCCCAGCATTTT.

CDR3 amino acids: CASGLVRDRGRNQPQHF. The CDR3 DNA follows: TGTGCTAGTGGTTTGGTACGGGACAGGGGGCGCAATCAGCCCCAGCATTTT. V is TRBV12-5 and J is TRBJ1-5; TRBD1 matches 12 bases. Germline CDR1 reads LGHNT; CDR2 reads FRNRAP. Unmatched junction bases numbered 2, after V lost 0 bases and J lost 2 bases. CDR3 size: 17 residues.

This sequence joins TRBV15 and TRBJ2-3; 9 nucleotides align to TRBD2. Germline CDR1 LNHNV, CDR2 YYDKDF (reference sequence). This CDR3 has 15 residues. J gave up 2 bases and V 5 bases, and 5 bases lay outside the gene matches. CDR3 sequence reads: CATSVQRGVTDTQYF. CDR3 DNA: TGTGCCACCAGCGTCCAGCGGGGGGTCACAGATACGCAGTATTTT.

The rearrangement uses TRBV9 and TRBJ2-7, with D maybe TRBD2 (7 bases). In germline, CDR1 is SGDLS, CDR2 YYNGEE. The length of the CDR3 is 14 residues. Trimming stripped 0 bases from V and 2 bases from J, with 9 bases between. CDR3 nucleotide sequence: TGTGCCAGCAGCGTAGCCGGGGGGCCCTACGAGCAGTACTTC. It yields the protein CASSVAGGPYEQYF.